This T cell receptor beta chain was sequenced in a study of blood T cell repertoires in COVID-19. Germline CDR1 LNHDA, CDR2 SQIVND (reference sequence). Deletions cut 3 bases from V and 3 bases from J, with 26 bases between. This CDR3 contains 20 residues. Produced via immunoSEQ multiplex PCR; TCRdb's table is partial and in-frame only. This table holds 150,000 to 160,000 clones, around 87% found once. The sequencing sample was made of peripheral blood. The rearrangement joins TRBV19 to TRBJ2-2, with a possible D match to TRBD1 (6 bases). The receptor was derived from a woman aged 40 to 50 with acute or convalescent COVID-19. The CDR3: CASSMVVRGQPSSDTGELFF. CDR3 nucleotides: TGTGCCAGTAGTATGGTTGTCCGAGGACAGCCCTCCTCAGACACCGGGGAGCTGTTTTTT.